The clone carrying this TCR beta chain was seen a single time. Its specificity is unknown. This sample was taken from a study of T cell responses to AZD1222 COVID-19 vaccine. Study-level points and caveats: Repertoire sampling was restricted to post-peak T cell response timepoints. Spike was spanned by vaccine-associated CD4 TCRs, which were dominant at 160-218 and 743-854. Epitopes outside B.1.351 and B.1.1.7 mutated regions reportedly drew nearly half of spike TCRs. The sample set comprised mostly white British donors with more females, and clonal diversity was possibly underestimated.

Clones were read by immunoSEQ multiplex PCR, and TCRdb kept only the in-frame ones, dropping some. The data show 250,000 to 300,000 clones, about 94% seen once. The CDR3 is 14 residues long. V was pared by 7 bases and J by 5 bases, with 6 bases of the junction left unmatched. Germline CDR1 and CDR2: SGHRS and YFSETQ. Specimen: peripheral blood, collected 28 days after the second AZD1222 dose. The chain employs TRBV5-1 and TRBJ2-2; TRBD2 agrees at 9 bases. The sequence was collected from an adult who received the AZD1222 COVID-19 vaccine. The CDR3, as DNA: TGCGCCAGCCGTCCGGCGGGAGGGACCGGGGAGCTGTTTTTT. It specifies CASRPAGGTGELFF. Full variable domain (remainder filled in from reference TRBV5-1 and TRBJ2-2): KAGVTQTPRYLIKTRGQQVTLSCSPISGHRSVSWYQQTPGQGLQFLFEYFSETQRNKGNFPGRFSGRQFSNSRSEMNVSTLELGDSALYLCASRPAGGTGELFFGEGSRLTVL.